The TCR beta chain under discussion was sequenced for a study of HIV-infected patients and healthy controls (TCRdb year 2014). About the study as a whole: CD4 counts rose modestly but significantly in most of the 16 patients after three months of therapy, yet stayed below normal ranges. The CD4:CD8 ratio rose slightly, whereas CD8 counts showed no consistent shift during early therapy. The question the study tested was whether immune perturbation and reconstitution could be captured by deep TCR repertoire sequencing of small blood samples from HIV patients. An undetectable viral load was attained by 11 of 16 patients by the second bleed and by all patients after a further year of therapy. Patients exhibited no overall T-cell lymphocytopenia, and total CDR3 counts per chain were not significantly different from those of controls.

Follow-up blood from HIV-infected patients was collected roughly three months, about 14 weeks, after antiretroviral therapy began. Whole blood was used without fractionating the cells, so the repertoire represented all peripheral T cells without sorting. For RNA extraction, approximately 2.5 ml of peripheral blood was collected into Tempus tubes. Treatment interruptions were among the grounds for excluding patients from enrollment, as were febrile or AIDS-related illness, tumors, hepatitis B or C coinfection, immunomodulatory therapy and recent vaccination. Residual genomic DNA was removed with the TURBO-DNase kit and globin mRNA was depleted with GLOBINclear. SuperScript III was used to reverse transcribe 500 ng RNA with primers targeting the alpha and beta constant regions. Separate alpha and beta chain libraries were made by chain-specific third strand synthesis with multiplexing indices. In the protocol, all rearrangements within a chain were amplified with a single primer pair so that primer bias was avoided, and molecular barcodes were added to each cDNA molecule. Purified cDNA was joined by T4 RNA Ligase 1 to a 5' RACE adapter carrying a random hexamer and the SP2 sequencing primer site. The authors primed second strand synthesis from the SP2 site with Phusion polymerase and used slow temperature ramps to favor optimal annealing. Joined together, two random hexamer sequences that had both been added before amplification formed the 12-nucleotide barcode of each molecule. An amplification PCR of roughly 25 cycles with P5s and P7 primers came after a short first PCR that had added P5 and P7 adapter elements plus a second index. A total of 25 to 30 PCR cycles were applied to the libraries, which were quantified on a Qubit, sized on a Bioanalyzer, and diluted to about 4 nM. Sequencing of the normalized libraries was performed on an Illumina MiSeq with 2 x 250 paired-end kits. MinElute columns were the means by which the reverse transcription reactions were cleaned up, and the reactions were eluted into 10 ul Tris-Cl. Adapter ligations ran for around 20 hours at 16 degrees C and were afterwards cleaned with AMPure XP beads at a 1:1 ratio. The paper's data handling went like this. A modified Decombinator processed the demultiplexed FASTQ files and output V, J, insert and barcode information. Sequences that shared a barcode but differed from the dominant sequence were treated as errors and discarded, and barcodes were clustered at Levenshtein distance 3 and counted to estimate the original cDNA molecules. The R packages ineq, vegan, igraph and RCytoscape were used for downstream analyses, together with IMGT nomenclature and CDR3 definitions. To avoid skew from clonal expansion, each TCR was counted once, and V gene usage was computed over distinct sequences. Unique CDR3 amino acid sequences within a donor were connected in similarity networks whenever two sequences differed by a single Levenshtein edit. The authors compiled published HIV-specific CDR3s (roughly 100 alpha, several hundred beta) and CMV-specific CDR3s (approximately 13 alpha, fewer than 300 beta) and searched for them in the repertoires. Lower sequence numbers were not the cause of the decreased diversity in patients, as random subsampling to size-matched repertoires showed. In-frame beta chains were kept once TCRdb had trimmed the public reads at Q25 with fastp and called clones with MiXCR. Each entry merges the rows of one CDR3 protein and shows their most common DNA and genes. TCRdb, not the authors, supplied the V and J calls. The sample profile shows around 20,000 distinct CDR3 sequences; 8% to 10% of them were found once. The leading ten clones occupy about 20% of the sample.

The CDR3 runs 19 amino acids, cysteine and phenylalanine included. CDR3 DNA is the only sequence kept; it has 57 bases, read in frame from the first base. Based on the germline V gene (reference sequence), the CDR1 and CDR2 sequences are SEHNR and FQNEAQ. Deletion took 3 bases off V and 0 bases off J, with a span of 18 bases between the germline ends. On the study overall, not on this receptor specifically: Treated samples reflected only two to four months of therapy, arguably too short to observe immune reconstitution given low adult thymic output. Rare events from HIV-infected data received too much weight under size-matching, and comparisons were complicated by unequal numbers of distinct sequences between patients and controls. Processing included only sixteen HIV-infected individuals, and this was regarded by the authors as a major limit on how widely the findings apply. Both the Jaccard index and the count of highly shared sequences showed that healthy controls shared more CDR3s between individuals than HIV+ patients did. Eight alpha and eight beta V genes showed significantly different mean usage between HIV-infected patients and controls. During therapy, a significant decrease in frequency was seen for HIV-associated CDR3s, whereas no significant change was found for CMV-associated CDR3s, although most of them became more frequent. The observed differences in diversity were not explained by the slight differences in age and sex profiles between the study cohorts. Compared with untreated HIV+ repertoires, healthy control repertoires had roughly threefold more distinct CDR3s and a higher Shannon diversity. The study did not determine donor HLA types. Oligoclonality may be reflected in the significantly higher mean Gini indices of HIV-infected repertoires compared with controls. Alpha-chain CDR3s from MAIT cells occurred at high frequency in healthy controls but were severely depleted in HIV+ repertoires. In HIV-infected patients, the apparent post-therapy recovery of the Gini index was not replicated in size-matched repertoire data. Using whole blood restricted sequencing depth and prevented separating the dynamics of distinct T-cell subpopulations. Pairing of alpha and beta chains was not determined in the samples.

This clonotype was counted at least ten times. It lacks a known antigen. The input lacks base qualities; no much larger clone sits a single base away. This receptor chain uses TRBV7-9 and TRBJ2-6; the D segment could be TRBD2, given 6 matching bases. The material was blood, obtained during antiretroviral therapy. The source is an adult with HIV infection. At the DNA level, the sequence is TGTGCCAGCAGCTTCCCTTCCGGGACTCAGAGCTCTGGGGCCAACGTCCTGACTTTC. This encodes CASSFPSGTQSSGANVLTF. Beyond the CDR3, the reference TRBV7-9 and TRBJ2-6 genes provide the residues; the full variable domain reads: DTGVSQNPRHKITKRGQNVTFRCDPISEHNRLYWYRQTLGQGPEFLTYFQNEAQLEKSRLLSDRFSAERPKGSFSTLEIQRTEQGDSAMYLCASSFPSGTQSSGANVLTFGAGSRLTVL.